What follows are 32 T cell receptor beta chains derived from one specimen sequenced in a study of identical twins. MiXCR was run by TCRdb on the 5' RACE reads, yielding one entry per CDR3 protein. The profile shows approximately 500,000 distinct CDR3 sequences, approximately 14% of them singletons. These records were also assigned to another study, of yellow fever vaccine responses in identical twins.

The sequenced material came from CD4+ T cells sorted from blood. The origin of the receptors is a woman aged 18-29 years in good health.

This clonotype was observed a handful of times. The rearrangement uses TRBV12-3 or TRBV12-4 and TRBJ1-2, with 7 bases lining up with TRBD1. This CDR3 has 15 amino acids. V shed 6 bases, J shed 5 bases, and the junction held 12 bases outside the gene matches. The CDR3 here is CASRPGQASTYGYTF. Here the CDR3 DNA reads TGTGCCAGCAGACCCGGACAGGCGAGCACATATGGCTACACCTTC.

The sample holds a few counts of this clonotype. The chain couples TRBV7-2 to TRBJ2-1, with TRBD1 matching 8 bases. The CDR3 is made up of 13 amino acids. Germline V lookup: CDR1 SGHTA, CDR2 FQGNSA. Trimming removed 4 bases from V and 9 bases from J; junction bases left unmatched: 5. CDR3 loop: CASSSRTGSEQFF. The CDR3 DNA follows: TGTGCCAGCAGCTCCCGGACAGGGAGTGAGCAGTTCTTC.

The chain employs TRBV20-1 and TRBJ2-1, with 8 positions matching TRBD2. The V gene's germline CDR1 is DFQATT and CDR2 SNEGSKA (reference sequence). Germline trimming cut 6 bases from V and 9 bases from J; bases unmatched to any gene: 10. The CDR3 has 13 residues. CDR3 sequence: CSAPGLEASEQFF. Written as DNA, the CDR3 is TGCAGTGCCCCGGGACTAGAGGCCAGTGAGCAGTTCTTC.

The chain recombines TRBV4-2 with TRBJ1-1; D may be TRBD1 (6 bases). Trimming left V 3 bases short and J 1 base short, with 12 bases between. Germline CDR1 is LGHNA and CDR2 is YNFKEQ. CDR3 length: 15 residues. The CDR3 coding sequence is TGTGCCAGCAGCCAGCAGACAGGATCGAACACTGAAGCTTTCTTT. It translates to CASSQQTGSNTEAFF.

The chain joins TRBV7-9 to TRBJ2-1; tentative D call: TRBD2 (5 bases). The length of the CDR3 is 15 residues. Trimming removed 6 bases from V and 3 bases from J, with 15 bases in between. CDR1 is SEHNR, CDR2 FQNEAQ, per germline (reference sequence). Here the CDR3 reads CASRPQNRGYNEQFF. The CDR3 DNA follows: TGTGCCAGCAGGCCTCAGAATCGGGGCTACAATGAGCAGTTCTTC.

Only a few counts were recorded for this clonotype. The chain links TRBV7-3 to TRBJ2-1; possibly TRBD1 or TRBD2 for D (5 bases each). The V gene's germline CDR1 is SGHTA and CDR2 FQGTGA. This CDR3 is built from 15 residues. Trimming pared 2 bases from V and 6 bases from J, leaving 14 bases between. DNA of the CDR3: TGTGCCAGCAGCTTAGGGTGGGGGAATTTCAATGAGCAGTTCTTC. Its protein is CASSLGWGNFNEQFF.

This clonotype was detected a few times. The V and J genes are TRBV20-1 and TRBJ2-1; 8 nucleotides line up with TRBD2. J lost 4 bases, V lost 5 bases, and 7 bases had no gene match. The CDR3 runs to 14 residues. The V gene's germline CDR1 is DFQATT and CDR2 SNEGSKA (reference sequence). In DNA, the CDR3 is TGCAGTGCTCAGCGGGGGCCTGGTTACAATGAGCAGTTCTTC. This encodes CSAQRGPGYNEQFF.

The V call is TRBV11-2, the J call TRBJ2-1; D is unclear. CDR1 and CDR2 (germline): SGHAT, FQNNGV. This CDR3 has 17 residues. Trimming left V 1 base short and J 4 bases short, with 17 bases between. CDR3 amino acids: CASSLVVGRRLYNEQFF. For the CDR3, the DNA is TGTGCCAGCAGCTTAGTAGTAGGCAGGAGACTGTACAATGAGCAGTTCTTC.

At least ten counts were recorded for this clonotype. This chain connects TRBV12-3 or TRBV12-4 to TRBJ2-4; TRBD2 might be the D (6 bases). The CDR3 covers 15 residues. Trimming shortened V by 6 bases and J by 3 bases, and 15 bases separated the two germline ends. The CDR3 is CASSWGVYVKNIQYF. CDR3 in DNA: TGTGCCAGCAGCTGGGGGGTTTATGTCAAAAACATTCAGTACTTC.

This clonotype was found many times. This rearrangement joins TRBV5-1 to TRBJ2-1, with D uncertain. The CDR3 consists of 13 residues. Trimming pared 0 bases from V and 6 bases from J, leaving 7 bases between. Germline CDR1 is SGHRS and CDR2 is YFSETQ. CDR3 sequence: CASSLDDFNEQFF. The CDR3 region has the DNA TGCGCCAGCAGCTTGGACGATTTCAATGAGCAGTTCTTC. Full variable domain (outside the CDR3, taken from reference TRBV5-1 and TRBJ2-1): KAGVTQTPRYLIKTRGQQVTLSCSPISGHRSVSWYQQTPGQGLQFLFEYFSETQRNKGNFPGRFSGRQFSNSRSEMNVSTLELGDSALYLCASSLDDFNEQFFGPGTRLTVL.

The chain carries TRBV5-1 and TRBJ2-3; a weak D match, TRBD2 (6 bases). Looked up from germline, CDR1 is SGHRS and CDR2 is YFSETQ. Deletions cut 6 bases from V and 2 bases from J, with 10 bases between. This CDR3 contains 13 residues. CDR3 region: CASKSGDTDTQYF. The CDR3 DNA sequence: TGCGCCAGCAAGTCGGGAGACACAGATACGCAGTATTTT.

The V gene is TRBV11-3, the J gene TRBJ2-3; D might be TRBD1 or TRBD2, each matching 6 bases. The CDR3 is 14 amino acids. The germline V gene encodes CDR1 SGHNT and CDR2 YENEEA. Trimming stripped 4 bases from V and 9 bases from J, with 17 bases between. The CDR3 is CASSSRTRGGTQYF. Written as DNA, the CDR3 is TGTGCCAGCAGCTCCCGCACGAGAGGGGGGACGCAGTATTTT.

This clonotype has a count of ten or more. V and J are TRBV5-1 and TRBJ2-2, with 9 bases fitting TRBD2. There are 13 residues in the CDR3. Losses at the gene ends were 3 bases for V and 9 bases for J; bases not matched to a gene: 3. The V gene's germline CDR1 is SGHRS and CDR2 YFSETQ. CDR3 protein: CASSYLAGRELFF. The CDR3 DNA reads TGCGCCAGCAGCTACCTAGCGGGACGGGAGCTGTTTTTT.

The rearrangement links TRBV7-8 to TRBJ2-1, with 11 bases that match TRBD2. V was pared by 3 bases and J by 6 bases, with 4 bases of the junction left unmatched. The CDR3 has 15 residues. Germline lookup yields CDR1 SGHVS and CDR2 FQNEAQ. The CDR3 bases are TGTGCCAGCAGCTTTAGGACTAGCGGGCTCAATGAGCAGTTCTTC. Translation: CASSFRTSGLNEQFF.

The chain combines TRBV28 with TRBJ2-1; 7 positions match TRBD2. The germline CDR1 and CDR2 sequences are MDHEN and SYDVKM. CDR3 length: 14 residues. Trimming cost V 7 bases and J 4 bases; bases outside gene matches: 7. This chain's CDR3 is CASKRDGKYNEQFF. In nucleotides, the CDR3 is TGTGCCAGCAAGCGGGACGGGAAATACAATGAGCAGTTCTTC.

The V call is TRBV2, the J call TRBJ2-2; D is possibly TRBD2 (6 bases). The germline V gene has CDR1 SNHLY and CDR2 FYNNEI. V was cut by 8 bases and J by 4 bases, with 14 bases left in between. This CDR3 has 14 residues. The CDR3 nucleotides are TGTGCCAGCTGTGCACTAGCTTCCACCGGGGAGCTGTTTTTT. As protein: CASCALASTGELFF.

The rearrangement links TRBV28 to TRBJ2-7; 9 positions match TRBD2. The V gene end was trimmed by 6 bases and the J gene end by 0 bases; junction bases not matched to a gene: 3. The CDR3 contains 14 residues. In germline, CDR1 is MDHEN, CDR2 SYDVKM. The chain's CDR3 is CASSTSGYSYEQYF. In DNA, the CDR3 is TGTGCCAGCAGCACTAGCGGGTACTCCTACGAGCAGTACTTC.

The rearrangement links TRBV20-1 to TRBJ2-7; TRBD2 matches 10 bases. Trimming took 6 bases from V and 5 from J; bases not matched to a gene: 10. Germline V gene sequence: CDR1 DFQATT, CDR2 SNEGSKA (reference sequence). This CDR3 spans 14 amino acids. CDR3 DNA: TGCAGTGCAGCGACGGGACTAGCGTTCGACGAGCAGTACTTC. This encodes CSAATGLAFDEQYF.

This clonotype showed up many times. The rearrangement uses TRBV4-1 and TRBJ2-1, with D unresolved. The CDR3 is 16 residues long. Germline V CDR1 and CDR2: MGHRA, YSYEKL. V was trimmed by 1 base and J by 2 bases, leaving 12 bases between them. CDR3 DNA sequence: TGCGCCAGCAGCCAAGGTGGAGCGCGACCCTACAATGAGCAGTTCTTC. Translation gives CASSQGGARPYNEQFF.

This clonotype was detected a few times. The V call is TRBV5-1, the J call TRBJ1-6, with TRBD1 identical over 9 bases. The V gene's germline CDR1 is SGHRS and CDR2 YFSETQ. The CDR3 has 16 amino acids. The V segment lost 4 bases and the J segment 9 bases; nucleotides outside the gene matches: 11. CDR3 DNA sequence: TGCGCCAGCAGCGAAACAGGGGGCAGGATATCTTCACCCCTCCACTTT. It codes for CASSETGGRISSPLHF. Based on the CDR3 plus reference TRBV5-1 and TRBJ1-6, the full variable domain is KAGVTQTPRYLIKTRGQQVTLSCSPISGHRSVSWYQQTPGQGLQFLFEYFSETQRNKGNFPGRFSGRQFSNSRSEMNVSTLELGDSALYLCASSETGGRISSPLHFGNGTRLTVT.

In its sample, this clonotype was seen a few times. This CDR3 reads CASSLLRQVSNIQYF. In nucleotides, the CDR3 is TGTGCCAGCAGCTTACTGCGACAGGTTTCGAACATTCAGTACTTC. J is TRBJ2-4 and V is TRBV7-2; a possible D gene is TRBD1 (6 bases). V was shortened by 2 bases and J by 7 bases, with 15 bases between the two germline ends. The germline CDR1 and CDR2 sequences are SGHTA and FQGNSA. This CDR3 comprises 15 residues. Filled out from reference TRBV7-2 and TRBJ2-4, the complete variable domain reads GAGVSQSPSNKVTEKGKDVELRCDPISGHTALYWYRQSLGQGLEFLIYFQGNSAPDKSGLPSDRFSAERTGGSVSTLTIQRTQQEDSAVYLCASSLLRQVSNIQYFGAGTRLSVL.

The chain carries TRBV28 and TRBJ2-4; no reliable D call. Germline V lookup: CDR1 MDHEN, CDR2 SYDVKM. The CDR3 runs 15 residues. Trimming shortened V by 4 bases and J by 0 bases, and 10 bases separated the two germline ends. CDR3 loop: CASSSPTLAKNIQYF. The CDR3 DNA is TGTGCCAGCAGTTCCCCCACCTTAGCCAAAAACATTCAGTACTTC.

The rearrangement joins TRBV10-2 to TRBJ1-4; D uncertain. The V end lost 4 bases, the J end lost 2 bases, and 8 bases lay between the germline ends. The CDR3 length is 14 residues. CDR1 and CDR2 (germline): WSHSY, SAAADI. This CDR3 is CASSGTGTNEKLFF. CDR3 coding DNA: TGCGCCAGCAGTGGGACCGGTACTAATGAAAAACTGTTTTTT.

This clonotype was picked up a small number of times. This chain joins TRBV2 and TRBJ2-5; D is possibly TRBD1 (5 bases). The V and J ends lost 3 bases and 5 bases respectively, with 10 bases between them. The CDR3 spans 13 residues. Germline V lookup: CDR1 SNHLY, CDR2 FYNNEI. CDR3 nucleotides: TGTGCCAGCAGTGATGACAGTTTGGAGACCCAGTACTTC. This sequence encodes CASSDDSLETQYF.

The chain joins TRBV5-3 to TRBJ1-2; D possibly corresponds to TRBD1 (6 bases). TRBV5-3 is an open reading frame, and its role is uncertain. CDR3 length equals 15 residues. V lost 8 bases to trimming and J lost 7 bases, with 24 bases between them. The CDR3 region has the DNA TGTGCCAGCAAGGGCAGGGGAACAGTTTTGGGTGGCTACACCTTC. This codes for CASKGRGTVLGGYTF.

This clonotype was detected many times. This sequence joins TRBV5-6 and TRBJ2-1; D unresolved. V dropped 2 bases and J dropped 3 bases, with 9 bases sitting between them. This CDR3 spans 14 amino acids. Looked up from germline, CDR1 is SGHDT and CDR2 is YYEEEE. CDR3 DNA: TGTGCCAGCAGCTTACTCGAAATCTACAATGAGCAGTTCTTC. It codes for CASSLLEIYNEQFF.

V is TRBV28 and J is TRBJ2-7; D is possibly TRBD2 (6 bases). The V end was cut by 6 bases, the J end by 4 bases, with 19 bases between. This CDR3 comprises 15 residues. Germline CDR1 reads MDHEN; CDR2 reads SYDVKM. The CDR3 is CASSVLAGGQYEQYV. In DNA form, the CDR3 reads TGTGCCAGCAGCGTACTAGCTGGGGGTCAGTACGAGCAGTACGTC.

The genes are TRBV28 and TRBJ1-1, with D possibly TRBD1 on 5 matching bases. Trimming stripped 5 bases from V and 5 bases from J, with 15 bases between. The CDR3 totals 14 residues. Germline V gene lookup returns CDR1 MDHEN and CDR2 SYDVKM. The CDR3 DNA sequence: TGTGCCAGCAGTGGGGACCGGGGTTGGACTGAAGCTTTCTTT. Its translation is CASSGDRGWTEAFF.

This clonotype was picked up a small number of times. V usage is TRBV3-1 and J usage is TRBJ2-1; the D gene is possibly TRBD1 (5 bases). Germline V CDR1 and CDR2: LGHDT, YNNKEL (reference sequence). The CDR3 has 15 residues. V was pared by 0 bases and J by 9 bases, with 15 bases between. CDR3 in DNA: TGTGCCAGCAGCCAAGATGGGGCTAGTTCTATTGAGCAGTTCTTC. Translating it yields CASSQDGASSIEQFF.

This clonotype has ten or more counts. The V gene is TRBV7-9, the J gene TRBJ2-1; TRBD2 matches 9 bases. With 2 bases clipped from V and 5 bases from J, the junction kept 7 bases outside the gene matches. The CDR3 covers 16 residues. Germline V gene data show CDR1 as SEHNR and CDR2 as FQNEAQ (reference sequence). CDR3 protein: CASSLWRLAGNNEQFF. In DNA, the CDR3 is TGTGCCAGCAGCTTATGGCGGCTAGCGGGAAACAATGAGCAGTTCTTC.

The chain links TRBV5-1 to TRBJ1-5; D remains unclear. V lost 0 bases to trimming and J lost 4 bases, with 11 bases between them. This CDR3 has 15 amino acids. CDR1 and CDR2 (germline): SGHRS, YFSETQ. The CDR3 reads CASSLAKLGNQPQHF. Here the CDR3 DNA reads TGCGCCAGCAGCTTGGCCAAGTTGGGAAATCAGCCCCAGCATTTT.

The chain uses TRBV24-1 and TRBJ2-1; TRBD2 matches at 12 bases. The CDR3 runs to 20 residues. The V and J ends lost 2 bases and 0 bases, in that order; junction bases with no gene match: 10. Germline V gene sequence: CDR1 KGHDR, CDR2 SFDVKD. The CDR3 region is CATSDSTGLAGYLSYNEQFF. In DNA form, the CDR3 reads TGTGCCACCAGTGATTCGACGGGACTAGCGGGTTACCTCTCCTACAATGAGCAGTTCTTC.